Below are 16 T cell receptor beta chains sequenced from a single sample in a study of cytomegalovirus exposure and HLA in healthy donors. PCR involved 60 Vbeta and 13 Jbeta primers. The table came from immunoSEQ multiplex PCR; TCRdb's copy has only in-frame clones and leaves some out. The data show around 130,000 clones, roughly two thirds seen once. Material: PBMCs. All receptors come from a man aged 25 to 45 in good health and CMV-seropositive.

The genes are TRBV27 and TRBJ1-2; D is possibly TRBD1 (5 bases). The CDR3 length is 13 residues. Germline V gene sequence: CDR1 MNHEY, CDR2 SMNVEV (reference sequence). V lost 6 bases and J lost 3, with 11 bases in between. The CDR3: CASRATEDYGYTF. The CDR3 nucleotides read TGTGCCAGCAGAGCGACAGAGGACTATGGCTACACCTTC.

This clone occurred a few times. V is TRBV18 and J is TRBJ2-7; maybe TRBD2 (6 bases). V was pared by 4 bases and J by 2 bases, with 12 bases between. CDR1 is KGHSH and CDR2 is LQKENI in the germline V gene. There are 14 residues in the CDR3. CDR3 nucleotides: TGTGCCAGCTCACTTGGGACTTCCCCCTACGAGCAGTACTTC. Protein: CASSLGTSPYEQYF.

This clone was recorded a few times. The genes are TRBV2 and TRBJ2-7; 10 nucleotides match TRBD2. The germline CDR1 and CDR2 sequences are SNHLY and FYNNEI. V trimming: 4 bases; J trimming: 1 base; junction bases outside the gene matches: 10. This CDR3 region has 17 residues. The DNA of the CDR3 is TGTGCCAGCAGTGGGGGGTCGGGACTAGCGCAGTCCTACGAGCAGTACTTC. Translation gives CASSGGSGLAQSYEQYF.

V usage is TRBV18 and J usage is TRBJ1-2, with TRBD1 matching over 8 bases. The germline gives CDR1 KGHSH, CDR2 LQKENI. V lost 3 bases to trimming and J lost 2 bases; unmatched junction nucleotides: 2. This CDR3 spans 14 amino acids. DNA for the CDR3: TGTGCCAGCTCACCCGGACAGGGCAACTATGGCTACACCTTC. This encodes CASSPGQGNYGYTF.

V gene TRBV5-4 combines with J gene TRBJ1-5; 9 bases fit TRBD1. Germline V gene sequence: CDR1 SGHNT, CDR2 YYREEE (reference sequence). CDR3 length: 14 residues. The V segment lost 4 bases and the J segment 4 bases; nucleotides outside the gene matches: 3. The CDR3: CASSTGTGNQPQHF. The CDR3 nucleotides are TGTGCCAGCAGCACAGGGACAGGGAATCAGCCCCAGCATTTT.

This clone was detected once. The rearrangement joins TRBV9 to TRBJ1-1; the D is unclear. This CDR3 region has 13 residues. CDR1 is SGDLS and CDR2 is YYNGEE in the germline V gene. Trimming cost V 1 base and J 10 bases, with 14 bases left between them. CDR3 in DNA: TGTGCCAGCAGCGTATCGGCCGGGAGGGTAGCTTTCTTT. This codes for CASSVSAGRVAFF.

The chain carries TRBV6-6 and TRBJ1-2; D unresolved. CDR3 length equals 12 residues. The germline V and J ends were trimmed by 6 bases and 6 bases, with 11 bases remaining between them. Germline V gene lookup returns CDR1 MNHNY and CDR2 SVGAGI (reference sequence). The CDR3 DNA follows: TGTGCCAGCAGAACCGGGTTTGATGGCTACACCTTC. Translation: CASRTGFDGYTF.

The CDR3 bases are TGTGCCAGCTCACCACGGACAGGGGACGGGGAGCTGTTTTTT. It translates to CASSPRTGDGELFF. V usage is TRBV18 and J usage is TRBJ2-2; 9 bases fit TRBD1. After removal of 1 base from V and 7 bases from J, the junction contained 1 base not matched to a gene. The CDR3 totals 14 residues. Germline CDR1 reads KGHSH; CDR2 reads LQKENI.

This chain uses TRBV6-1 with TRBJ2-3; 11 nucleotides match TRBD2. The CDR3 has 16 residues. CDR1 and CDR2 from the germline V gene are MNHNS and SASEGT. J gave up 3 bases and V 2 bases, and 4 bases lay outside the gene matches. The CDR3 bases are TGTGCCAGCAGTGAAACGGGACTAGCGGTGACAGATACGCAGTATTTT. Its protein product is CASSETGLAVTDTQYF.

CDR3 bases: TGTGCCAGCAGTATGACAGGGCTCAATGAAAAACTGTTTTTT. Its protein product is CASSMTGLNEKLFF. The chain couples TRBV2 to TRBJ1-4, with TRBD1 matching 7 bases. The J segment lost 5 bases and the V segment lost 5 bases, leaving 5 bases of the junction unmatched. In germline, CDR1 is SNHLY, CDR2 FYNNEI. This CDR3 is 14 amino acids long.

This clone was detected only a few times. The CDR3 loop reads CAVQGIDYGYTF. The CDR3 bases are TGTGCCGTGCAGGGAATTGACTATGGCTACACCTTC. This chain uses TRBV7-8 with TRBJ1-2; D might be TRBD1 (5 bases). Trimming stripped 11 bases from V and 3 bases from J, with 13 bases between. There are 12 residues in the CDR3. Germline CDR1 reads SGHVS; CDR2 reads FQNEAQ.

CDR3 sequence: CASSVGTSGSSYNEQFF. The CDR3 nucleotides are TGTGCCAGCAGCGTAGGGACTAGCGGGAGCTCCTACAATGAGCAGTTCTTC. The chain combines TRBV9 with TRBJ2-1; 13 bases match TRBD2. Germline V gene lookup returns CDR1 SGDLS and CDR2 YYNGEE. This CDR3 contains 17 residues. V dropped 0 bases and J dropped 0; count of bases not matched to a gene: 0.

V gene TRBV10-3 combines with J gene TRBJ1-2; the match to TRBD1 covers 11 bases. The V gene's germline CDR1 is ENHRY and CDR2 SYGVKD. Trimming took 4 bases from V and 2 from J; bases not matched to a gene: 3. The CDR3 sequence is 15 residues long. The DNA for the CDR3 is TGTGCCATCAGTGGGACAGGGGGCCCCAACTATGGCTACACCTTC. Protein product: CAISGTGGPNYGYTF.

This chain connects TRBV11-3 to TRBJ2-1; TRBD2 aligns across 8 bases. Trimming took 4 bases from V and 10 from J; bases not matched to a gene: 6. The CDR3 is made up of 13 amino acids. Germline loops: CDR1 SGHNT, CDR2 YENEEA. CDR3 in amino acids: CASSSGGMGEQFF. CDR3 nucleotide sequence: TGTGCCAGCAGCTCGGGGGGGATGGGGGAGCAGTTCTTC. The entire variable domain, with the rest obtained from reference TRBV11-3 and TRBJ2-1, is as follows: EAGVVQSPRYKIIEKKQPVAFWCNPISGHNTLYWYLQNLGQGPELLIRYENEEAVDDSQLPKDRFSAERLKGVDSTLKIQPAELGDSAVYLCASSSGGMGEQFFGPGTRLTVL.

The CDR3 reads CASSQALAEAYNEQFF. The CDR3 coding sequence is TGCGCCAGCAGCCAAGCTTTAGCGGAGGCCTACAATGAGCAGTTCTTC. The chain carries TRBV4-1 and TRBJ2-1; D possibly corresponds to TRBD2 (6 bases). Germline V CDR1 and CDR2: MGHRA, YSYEKL. The CDR3 sequence is 16 residues long. Between the trimmed V and J ends, which lost 1 base and 2 bases, there was a span of 12 bases.

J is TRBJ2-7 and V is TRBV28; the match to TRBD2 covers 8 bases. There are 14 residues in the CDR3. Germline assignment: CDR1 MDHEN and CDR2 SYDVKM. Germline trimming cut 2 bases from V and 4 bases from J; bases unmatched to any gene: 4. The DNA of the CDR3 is TGTGCCAGCAGTTTAGGCGGGAGGCGGTACGAGCAGTACTTC. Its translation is CASSLGGRRYEQYF.